These T cell receptor beta chains were read from a single sample in a study of blood T cells in healthy people across ages. Each CDR3 protein is one row after TCRdb ran MiXCR on the 5' RACE reads. The sample lists 650,000 to 800,000 distinct CDR3 sequences; 40% to 50% were seen once. The material sequenced was blood. These receptors came from a man aged 60 to 69 in good health. CDR3s include the opening cysteine and the closing phenylalanine or tryptophan. A D gene is named only where the DNA matches it firmly. Clone size is shown for a subset of rows, as once, few, many or a class of expanded clone.

D gene | J gene | clone size | V gene | CDR3 protein | CDR3 DNA
TRBD1 | TRBJ2-5 | . | TRBV20-1 | CSARRTGGVGNEQYF | TGCAGTGCTAGAAGGACAGGGGGTGTCGGGAATGAGCAGTACTTC
. | TRBJ2-1 | few | TRBV27 | CASSTGRGEQFF | TGTGCCAGCAGTACAGGGAGGGGTGAGCAGTTCTTC
. | TRBJ1-3 | few | TRBV6-5 | CASSYLSGNTIYF | TGTGCCAGCAGTTATCTCTCTGGAAACACCATATATTTT
TRBD2 | TRBJ2-5 | few | TRBV28 | CASSFRPQAGGKETQYF | TGTGCCAGCAGTTTCCGTCCCCAAGCGGGGGGCAAAGAGACCCAGTACTTC
TRBD2 | TRBJ2-1 | few | TRBV27 | CASSRGAGGIDEQFF | TGTGCCAGCAGTCGGGGAGCGGGGGGCATCGATGAGCAGTTCTTC
. | TRBJ1-6 | . | TRBV20-1 | CSAKKQGSYNSPLHF | TGCAGTGCTAAAAAACAGGGTTCCTATAATTCACCCCTCCACTTT
. | TRBJ2-7 | many | TRBV12-3/TRBV12-4 | CASSVGPAYEQYF | TGTGCCAGCAGTGTAGGACCGGCCTACGAGCAGTACTTC
. | TRBJ1-2 | . | TRBV11-3 | CASSLAGQEGYTF | TGTGCCAGCAGCTTAGCGGGGCAGGAGGGCTACACCTTC
. | TRBJ1-6 | . | TRBV7-2 | CASRLHRGQNSPLHF | TGTGCCAGCAGACTACACCGGGGCCAAAATTCACCCCTCCACTTT
. | TRBJ1-2 | . | TRBV30 | CARQDRLDYGYTF | TGTGCCCGTCAAGACAGGTTGGACTATGGCTACACCTTC
. | TRBJ2-7 | many | TRBV5-1 | CASSPRTDSYEQYF | TGCGCCAGCAGCCCACGGACAGACTCCTACGAGCAGTACTTC
. | TRBJ1-2 | few | TRBV7-8 | CASSLGLGGPGAGYTF | TGTGCCAGCAGCCTAGGGTTAGGTGGGCCTGGGGCTGGCTACACCTTC
. | TRBJ2-5 | few | TRBV7-2 | CASSLGRVVQETQYF | TGTGCCAGCAGCTTAGGCCGCGTGGTTCAAGAGACCCAGTACTTC
TRBD2 | TRBJ2-5 | . | TRBV18 | CASSLFPAGDYNEQYF | TGTGCCAGCTCACTCTTCCCCGCGGGGGACTACAATGAGCAGTACTTC
. | TRBJ1-1 | . | TRBV4-3 | CASSQEAETEAFF | TGCGCCAGCAGCCAAGAGGCGGAGACTGAAGCTTTCTTT
. | TRBJ1-5 | . | TRBV7-4 | CASSLNTKGSNQPQHF | TGTGCCAGCAGCTTAAATACCAAGGGTAGCAATCAGCCCCAGCATTTT
TRBD2 | TRBJ2-5 | few | TRBV27 | CASSRTSSETQYF | TGTGCCAGCAGTAGGACTAGCTCTGAGACCCAGTACTTC
. | TRBJ2-7 | . | TRBV9 | CASSVAASSYEQYF | TGTGCCAGCAGCGTAGCGGCAAGCTCCTACGAGCAGTACTTC
TRBD1 | TRBJ1-1 | . | TRBV20-1 | CSASQGATEAFF | TGCAGTGCTAGCCAGGGGGCGACTGAAGCTTTCTTT
. | TRBJ2-7 | . | TRBV2 | CASRQEGAEQYF | TGTGCCAGCAGGCAGGAGGGGGCCGAGCAGTACTTC
TRBD2 | TRBJ2-7 | many | TRBV27 | CASSARGSYEQYF | TGTGCCAGCAGTGCGCGGGGGTCCTACGAGCAGTACTTC
. | TRBJ2-3 | few | TRBV5-5 | CASSFSWGARASTDTQYF | TGTGCCAGCAGCTTTAGTTGGGGGGCGCGAGCTAGCACAGATACGCAGTATTTT
. | TRBJ1-5 | . | TRBV15 | CATSRKASNQPQHF | TGTGCCACCAGCCGCAAGGCTAGCAATCAGCCCCAGCATTTT
. | TRBJ2-7 | . | TRBV6-2/TRBV6-3 | CASSSQGWYEQYF | TGTGCCAGCAGTTCCCAAGGATGGTACGAGCAGTACTTC
TRBD1 | TRBJ2-7 | few | TRBV4-3 | CASSRETGGIYEQYF | TGCGCCAGCAGCCGAGAGACAGGGGGTATCTACGAGCAGTACTTC
. | TRBJ1-1 | once | TRBV6-5 | CASSYSRRSVKGGNTEAFF | TGTGCCAGCAGTTACTCACGCCGCTCCGTTAAAGGGGGGAACACTGAAGCTTTCTTT
. | TRBJ1-4 | few | TRBV29-1 | CSVRPVGEKLFF | TGCAGCGTCCGACCGGTCGGCGAAAAACTGTTTTTT
. | TRBJ1-2 | few | TRBV12-3/TRBV12-4 | CASSLTPGTRDLSGYTF | TGTGCCAGCAGTTTAACCCCCGGGACAAGGGACCTCTCTGGCTACACCTTC
. | TRBJ2-1 | . | TRBV20-1 | CSARKDQYNEQFF | TGCAGTGCTAGAAAGGACCAGTACAATGAGCAGTTCTTC
. | TRBJ2-5 | many | TRBV7-8 | CASSHLGLGETQYF | TGTGCCAGCAGCCACCTAGGGCTAGGAGAGACCCAGTACTTC
. | TRBJ2-2 | . | TRBV6-6 | CASSNTGTSNTGELFF | TGTGCCAGCAGTAACACCGGGACATCGAACACCGGGGAGCTGTTTTTT
. | TRBJ2-7 | . | TRBV5-5 | CASSFNARDVQTYEQYF | TGTGCCAGCAGCTTCAACGCCAGGGACGTACAGACCTACGAGCAGTACTTC
. | TRBJ2-7 | . | TRBV5-1 | CASSLTLDEQYF | TGCGCCAGCAGCTTGACTTTGGACGAGCAGTACTTC
. | TRBJ2-5 | many | TRBV25-1 | CASSLQGIQETQYF | TGTGCCAGCAGTTTACAGGGAATCCAAGAGACCCAGTACTTC
TRBD1 | TRBJ1-5 | . | TRBV4-3 | CASSQEQGGYQPQHF | TGCGCCAGCAGCCAAGAGCAGGGGGGCTATCAGCCCCAGCATTTT
. | TRBJ2-1 | . | TRBV24-1 | CATSPSLSRVNYNEQFF | TGTGCCACCAGCCCTTCATTGAGTAGGGTAAATTACAATGAGCAGTTCTTC
TRBD1 | TRBJ2-2 | once | TRBV29-1 | CSAGQANTGELFF | TGCAGCGCTGGACAGGCGAACACCGGGGAGCTGTTTTTT
. | TRBJ1-2 | . | TRBV12-3/TRBV12-4 | CASSPSHGIYGYTF | TGTGCCAGCAGCCCATCGCACGGGATCTATGGCTACACCTTC
. | TRBJ1-1 | . | TRBV6-1 | CASSPSTGIVTPRNTEAFF | TGTGCCAGCAGCCCGTCTACAGGGATTGTAACTCCCCGGAACACTGAAGCTTTCTTT
. | TRBJ2-3 | . | TRBV6-1 | CASSEGPAQYF | TGTGCCAGCAGTGAGGGGCCGGCGCAGTATTTT
TRBD2 | TRBJ2-1 | few | TRBV6-2/TRBV6-3 | CASSYQRGLDEQFF | TGTGCCAGCAGTTACCAGCGGGGTTTGGATGAGCAGTTCTTC
. | TRBJ1-5 | many | TRBV28 | CASIGGAVNNQPQHF | TGTGCCAGCATCGGGGGAGCGGTAAACAATCAGCCCCAGCATTTT
. | TRBJ2-5 | once | TRBV4-1 | CASSHPARGLEETQYF | TGCGCCAGCAGCCATCCGGCGCGGGGCCTGGAGGAGACCCAGTACTTC
. | TRBJ2-1 | few | TRBV5-1 | CASRRDNTYNEQFF | TGCGCCAGCAGACGGGACAATACCTACAATGAGCAGTTCTTC
. | TRBJ2-2 | many | TRBV4-3 | CASSRHGDWELFF | TGCGCCAGCAGCCGGCACGGGGACTGGGAGCTGTTTTTT
TRBD1 | TRBJ2-7 | . | TRBV6-6 | CASSPLGQGVEQYF | TGTGCCAGCAGTCCTCTGGGACAGGGGGTCGAGCAGTACTTC
. | TRBJ1-2 | . | TRBV7-2 | CASSVTESYGYTF | TGTGCCAGCAGCGTTACAGAGTCCTATGGCTACACCTTC
TRBD2 | TRBJ2-3 | once | TRBV5-1 | CASSLLAAGTDTQYF | TGCGCCAGCAGCTTACTAGCGGCGGGCACAGATACGCAGTATTTT
. | TRBJ1-2 | . | TRBV20-1 | CSASKMDDRRANYGYTF | TGCAGTGCTAGTAAGATGGACGACAGAAGAGCTAACTATGGCTACACCTTC
. | TRBJ2-1 | . | TRBV9 | CASSSASAYNEQFF | TGTGCCAGCAGCTCCGCGTCCGCCTACAATGAGCAGTTCTTC
. | TRBJ1-4 | . | TRBV9 | CASSGGGATNEKLFF | TGTGCCAGCAGCGGGGGGGGTGCAACTAATGAAAAACTGTTTTTT